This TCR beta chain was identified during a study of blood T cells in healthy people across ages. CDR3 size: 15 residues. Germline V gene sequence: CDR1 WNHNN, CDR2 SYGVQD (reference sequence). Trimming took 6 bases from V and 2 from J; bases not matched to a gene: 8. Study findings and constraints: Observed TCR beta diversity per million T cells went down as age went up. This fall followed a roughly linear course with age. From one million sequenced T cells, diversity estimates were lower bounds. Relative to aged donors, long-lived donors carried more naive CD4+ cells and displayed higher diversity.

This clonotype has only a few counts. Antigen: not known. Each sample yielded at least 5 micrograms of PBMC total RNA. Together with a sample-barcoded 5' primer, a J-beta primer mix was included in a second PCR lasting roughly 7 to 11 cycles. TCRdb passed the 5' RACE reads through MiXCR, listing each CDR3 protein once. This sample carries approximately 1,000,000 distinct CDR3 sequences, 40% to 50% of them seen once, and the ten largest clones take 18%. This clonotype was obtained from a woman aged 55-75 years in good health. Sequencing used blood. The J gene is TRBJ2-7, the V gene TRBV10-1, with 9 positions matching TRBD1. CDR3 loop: CASRLGQGTPYEQYF. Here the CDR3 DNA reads TGCGCCAGCAGGCTCGGACAGGGGACCCCCTACGAGCAGTACTTC.